The 10 T cell receptor beta chains below come from one sample, sequenced in a study of post-analysis software for immune sequencing data. Study-wide findings and caveats: Controls had lower frequencies than patients of about 5 TRBV segments, which included TRBV5-6, TRBV5-1 and TRBV20-1.

For these TCRs, the target antigens are not known. Carried by the TCR beta cDNA libraries were unique molecular identifiers. Using its own MiXCR run on the PCR reads, TCRdb lists one record per CDR3 protein. The table has around 400,000 distinct CDR3 sequences, approximately 38% seen once; the top ten hold around an eighth. The sample taken for sequencing was blood. The source of these receptors is a girl aged 10 to 17 with multiple sclerosis.

The chain is built from TRBV3-1 and TRBJ1-1; D is undetermined. Germline assignment: CDR1 LGHDT and CDR2 YNNKEL (reference sequence). The V gene lost 2 bases and the J gene lost 10 bases, with 14 bases spanning the gap. This CDR3 is 13 amino acids long. CDR3 sequence reads: CASSQPGRAVAFF. CDR3 in DNA: TGTGCCAGCAGCCAACCCGGCCGTGCGGTAGCTTTCTTT.

The V call is TRBV15, the J call TRBJ2-7; no clear D gene. In germline, CDR1 is LNHNV, CDR2 YYDKDF (reference sequence). The V and J ends lost 0 bases and 6 bases respectively, with 12 bases between them. The CDR3 has 14 residues. As DNA, the CDR3 is TGTGCCACCAGCAGAGAGACTTCCCATGGCGAGCAGTACTTC. Translated, it gives CATSRETSHGEQYF.

This clonotype was picked up a small number of times. The chain recombines TRBV5-1 with TRBJ2-1; D is uncertain. The CDR3 runs 14 residues. CDR1 is SGHRS, CDR2 YFSETQ, per germline. Trimming cost V 0 bases and J 5 bases, with 9 bases left between them. For the CDR3, the DNA is TGCGCCAGCAGCTTGGGGCAGTTGCACAATGAGCAGTTCTTC. The encoded protein is CASSLGQLHNEQFF. Full variable domain (missing parts from reference TRBV5-1 and TRBJ2-1): KAGVTQTPRYLIKTRGQQVTLSCSPISGHRSVSWYQQTPGQGLQFLFEYFSETQRNKGNFPGRFSGRQFSNSRSEMNVSTLELGDSALYLCASSLGQLHNEQFFGPGTRLTVL.

This clonotype was seen a handful of times. The rearrangement links TRBV7-9 to TRBJ2-7, with 9 nucleotides matching TRBD2. Germline-derived CDR1 and CDR2 are SEHNR and FQNEAQ (reference sequence). The CDR3 is made up of 14 amino acids. V lost 3 bases, J lost 2 bases, and 2 bases stayed unmatched. The CDR3 loop is CASSFQRGAYEQYF. The CDR3 nucleotides are TGTGCCAGCAGCTTCCAGCGGGGGGCCTACGAGCAGTACTTC.

CDR3 in amino acids: CASSLKAGVQNEQFF. The CDR3, as DNA: TGTGCCAGCAGCTTGAAAGCGGGGGTTCAGAATGAGCAGTTCTTC. The rearrangement joins TRBV5-6 to TRBJ2-1; 8 nucleotides align to TRBD2. CDR3 length: 15 amino acids. Germline V gene lookup returns CDR1 SGHDT and CDR2 YYEEEE. The V gene end was trimmed by 1 base and the J gene end by 7 bases; junction bases not matched to a gene: 7.

This clonotype was seen a handful of times. V usage is TRBV7-9 and J usage is TRBJ2-1; the D call may be TRBD1 or TRBD2 (6 bases each). Per germline, CDR1 SEHNR and CDR2 FQNEAQ (reference sequence). There are 15 residues in the CDR3. V was pared by 5 bases and J by 4 bases, with 15 bases between. The DNA of the CDR3 is TGTGCCAGCAGCCCAGAGGGGGGCCTGTACAATGAGCAGTTCTTC. Its protein product is CASSPEGGLYNEQFF.

This clonotype was counted between two and nine times. This chain uses TRBV7-2 with TRBJ2-1; 9 bases are shared with TRBD1. Per germline, CDR1 SGHTA and CDR2 FQGNSA. V dropped 0 bases and J dropped 3; count of bases not matched to a gene: 9. The CDR3 loop spans 18 amino acids. The CDR3 region is CASSLALYRDRVYNEQFF. The DNA for the CDR3 is TGTGCCAGCAGCTTAGCACTATACCGGGACAGGGTCTACAATGAGCAGTTCTTC. The complete variable domain, with remaining parts taken from reference TRBV7-2 and TRBJ2-1, reads GAGVSQSPSNKVTEKGKDVELRCDPISGHTALYWYRQSLGQGLEFLIYFQGNSAPDKSGLPSDRFSAERTGGSVSTLTIQRTQQEDSAVYLCASSLALYRDRVYNEQFFGPGTRLTVL.

This clonotype came up a few times. The chain joins TRBV7-2 to TRBJ2-7; the D gene is possibly TRBD1 (6 bases). Germline V gene data show CDR1 as SGHTA and CDR2 as FQGNSA. The CDR3 has 13 residues. V was clipped by 0 bases and J by 5 bases, with 8 bases between them. This chain's CDR3 is CASSLAGADEQYF. The CDR3 DNA reads as TGTGCCAGCAGCTTAGCGGGGGCTGACGAGCAGTACTTC.

V usage is TRBV28 and J usage is TRBJ2-5; D is perhaps TRBD1 (5 bases). CDR1 and CDR2 from the germline V gene are MDHEN and SYDVKM. Trimming removed 5 bases from V and 0 bases from J, with 10 bases in between. This CDR3 spans 14 amino acids. CDR3 DNA: TGTGCCAGCAGTCTGACAGTGCACCAAGAGACCCAGTACTTC. It encodes CASSLTVHQETQYF. Drawing the rest from reference TRBV28 and TRBJ2-5, the complete variable domain is DVKVTQSSRYLVKRTGEKVFLECVQDMDHENMFWYRQDPGLGLRLIYFSYDVKMKEKGDIPEGYSVSREKKERFSLILESASTNQTSMYLCASSLTVHQETQYFGPGTRLLVL.

This clonotype was counted between two and nine times. The rearrangement uses TRBV4-1 and TRBJ1-1; D is unclear. V lost 1 base and J lost 4, with 7 bases in between. The CDR3 totals 13 residues. Per germline, CDR1 MGHRA and CDR2 YSYEKL. In DNA, the CDR3 is TGCGCCAGCAGCCAAGTCGTAGTCACTGAAGCTTTCTTT. It translates to CASSQVVVTEAFF.